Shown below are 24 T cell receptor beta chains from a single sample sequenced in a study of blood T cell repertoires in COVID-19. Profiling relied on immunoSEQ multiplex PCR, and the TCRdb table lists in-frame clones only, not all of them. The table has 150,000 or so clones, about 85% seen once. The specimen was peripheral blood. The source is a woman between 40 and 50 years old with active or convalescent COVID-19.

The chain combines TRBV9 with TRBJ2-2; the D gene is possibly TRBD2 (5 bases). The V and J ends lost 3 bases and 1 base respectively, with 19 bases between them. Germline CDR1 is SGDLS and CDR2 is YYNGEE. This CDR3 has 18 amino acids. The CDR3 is CASSETASASRNTGELFF. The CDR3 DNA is TGTGCCAGCAGCGAGACCGCCTCGGCTAGCCGGAACACCGGGGAGCTGTTTTTT.

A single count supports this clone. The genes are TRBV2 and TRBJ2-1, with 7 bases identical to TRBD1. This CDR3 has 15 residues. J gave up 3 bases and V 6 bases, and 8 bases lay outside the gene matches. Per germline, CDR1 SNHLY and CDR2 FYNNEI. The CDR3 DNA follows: TGTGCCAGCAGCCCTGAGGGGGCCATCTACAATGAGCAGTTCTTC. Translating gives CASSPEGAIYNEQFF.

CDR3 nucleotide sequence: TGTGCCAGCAGCTCTCAGGCCAGAGAGCAGTACTTC. Translating it yields CASSSQAREQYF. The chain links TRBV11-2 to TRBJ2-7; no clear D. Trimming pared 4 bases from V and 7 bases from J, leaving 11 bases between. This CDR3 is built from 12 residues. Germline-derived CDR1 and CDR2 are SGHAT and FQNNGV.

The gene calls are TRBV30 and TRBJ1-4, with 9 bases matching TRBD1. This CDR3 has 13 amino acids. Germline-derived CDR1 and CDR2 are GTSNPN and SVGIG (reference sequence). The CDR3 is CAWGTGRREKLFF. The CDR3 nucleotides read TGTGCATGGGGGACAGGGCGGCGTGAAAAACTGTTTTTT.

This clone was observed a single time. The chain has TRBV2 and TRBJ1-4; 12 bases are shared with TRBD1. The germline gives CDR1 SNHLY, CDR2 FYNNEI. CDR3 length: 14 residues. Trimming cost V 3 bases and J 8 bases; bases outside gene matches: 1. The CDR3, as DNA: TGTGCCAGCAGTGAGGGGACAGGGGGCGAAAAACTGTTTTTT. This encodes CASSEGTGGEKLFF.

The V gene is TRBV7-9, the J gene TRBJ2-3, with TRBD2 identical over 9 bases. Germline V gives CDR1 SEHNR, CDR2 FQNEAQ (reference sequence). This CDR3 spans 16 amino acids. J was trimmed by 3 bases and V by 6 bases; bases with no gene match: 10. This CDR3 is CASSLLSGSRTDTQYF. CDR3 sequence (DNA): TGTGCCAGCAGTCTTCTTAGCGGGAGTAGGACAGATACGCAGTATTTT.

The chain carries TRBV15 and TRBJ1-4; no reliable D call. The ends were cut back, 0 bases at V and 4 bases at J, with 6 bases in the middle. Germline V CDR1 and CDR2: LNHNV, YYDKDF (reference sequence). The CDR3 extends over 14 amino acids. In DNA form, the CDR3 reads TGTGCCACCAGCAGAGATCGACTTAATGAAAAACTGTTTTTT. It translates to CATSRDRLNEKLFF. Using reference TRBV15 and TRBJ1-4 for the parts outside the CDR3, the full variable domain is DAMVIQNPRYQVTQFGKPVTLSCSQTLNHNVMYWYQQKSSQAPKLLFHYYDKDFNNEADTPDNFQSRRPNTSFCFLDIRSPGLGDTAMYLCATSRDRLNEKLFFGSGTQLSVL.

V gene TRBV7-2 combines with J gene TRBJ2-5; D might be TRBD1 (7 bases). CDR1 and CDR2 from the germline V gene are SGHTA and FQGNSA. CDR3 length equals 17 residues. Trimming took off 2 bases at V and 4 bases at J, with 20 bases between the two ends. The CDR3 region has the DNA TGTGCCAGCAGCTTACCGCAGGGGGGATATTCCGGAGAGACCCAGTACTTC. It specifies CASSLPQGGYSGETQYF. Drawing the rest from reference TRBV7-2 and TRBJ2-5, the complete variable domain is GAGVSQSPSNKVTEKGKDVELRCDPISGHTALYWYRQSLGQGLEFLIYFQGNSAPDKSGLPSDRFSAERTGGSVSTLTIQRTQQEDSAVYLCASSLPQGGYSGETQYFGPGTRLLVL.

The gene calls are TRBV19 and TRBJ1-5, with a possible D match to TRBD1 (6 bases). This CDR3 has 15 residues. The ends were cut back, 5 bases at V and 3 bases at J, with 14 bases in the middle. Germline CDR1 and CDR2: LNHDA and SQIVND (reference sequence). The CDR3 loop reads CASSQAGTLNQPQHF. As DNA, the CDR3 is TGTGCCAGTAGTCAAGCCGGGACACTCAATCAGCCCCAGCATTTT.

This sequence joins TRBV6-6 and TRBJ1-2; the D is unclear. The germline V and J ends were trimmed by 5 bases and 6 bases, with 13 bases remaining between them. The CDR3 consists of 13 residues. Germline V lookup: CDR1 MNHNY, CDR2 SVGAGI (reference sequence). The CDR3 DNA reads TGTGCCAGCAGTCCCCCGAGGGCCGATGGCTACACCTTC. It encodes CASSPPRADGYTF.

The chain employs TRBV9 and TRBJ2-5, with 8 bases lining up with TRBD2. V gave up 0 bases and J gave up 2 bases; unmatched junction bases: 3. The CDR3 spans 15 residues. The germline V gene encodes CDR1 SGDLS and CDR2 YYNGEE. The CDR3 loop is CASSVAGGLQETQYF. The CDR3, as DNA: TGTGCCAGCAGCGTAGCGGGGGGGCTGCAAGAGACCCAGTACTTC. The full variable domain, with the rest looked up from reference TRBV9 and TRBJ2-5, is DSGVTQTPKHLITATGQRVTLRCSPRSGDLSVYWYQQSLDQGLQFLIQYYNGEERAKGNILERFSAQQFPDLHSELNLSSLELGDSALYFCASSVAGGLQETQYFGPGTRLLVL.

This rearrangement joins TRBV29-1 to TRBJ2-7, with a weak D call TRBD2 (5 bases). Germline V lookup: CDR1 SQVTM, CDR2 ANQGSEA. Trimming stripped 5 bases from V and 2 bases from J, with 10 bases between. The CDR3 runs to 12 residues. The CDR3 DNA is TGCAGCGTTAGGACTCAGGCCTACGAGCAGTACTTC. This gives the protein CSVRTQAYEQYF.

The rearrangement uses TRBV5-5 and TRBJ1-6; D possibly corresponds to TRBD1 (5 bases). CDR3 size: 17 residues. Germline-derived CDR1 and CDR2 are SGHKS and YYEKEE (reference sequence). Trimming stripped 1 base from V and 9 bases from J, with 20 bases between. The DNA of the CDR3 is TGTGCCAGCAGCTTGTCGCCAGGGTCGAACAAGCGTTCACCCCTCCACTTT. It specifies CASSLSPGSNKRSPLHF.

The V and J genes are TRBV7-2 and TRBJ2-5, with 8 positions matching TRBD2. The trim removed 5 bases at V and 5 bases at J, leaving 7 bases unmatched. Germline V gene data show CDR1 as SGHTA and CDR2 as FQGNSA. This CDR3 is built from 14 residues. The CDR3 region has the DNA TGTGCCAGCAGCGAGAGCGGGGGAGGGGAGACCCAGTACTTC. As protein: CASSESGGGETQYF.

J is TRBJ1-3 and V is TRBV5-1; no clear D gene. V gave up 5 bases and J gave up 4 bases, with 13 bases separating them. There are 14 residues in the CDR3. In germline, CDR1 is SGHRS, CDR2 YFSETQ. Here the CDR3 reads CASSRQGAGNTIYF. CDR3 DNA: TGCGCCAGCAGTCGACAAGGCGCGGGAAACACCATATATTTT. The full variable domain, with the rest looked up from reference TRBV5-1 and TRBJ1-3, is KAGVTQTPRYLIKTRGQQVTLSCSPISGHRSVSWYQQTPGQGLQFLFEYFSETQRNKGNFPGRFSGRQFSNSRSEMNVSTLELGDSALYLCASSRQGAGNTIYFGEGSWLTVV.

The CDR3 region is CASSLRSRGQGVTEAFF. The CDR3, as DNA: TGCGCCAGCAGCTTGAGGTCGCGGGGACAGGGAGTTACTGAAGCTTTCTTT. The chain has TRBV5-1 and TRBJ1-1; 9 bases map to TRBD1. J was trimmed by 5 bases and V by 1 base; bases with no gene match: 12. The CDR3 extends over 17 amino acids. Per germline, CDR1 SGHRS and CDR2 YFSETQ.

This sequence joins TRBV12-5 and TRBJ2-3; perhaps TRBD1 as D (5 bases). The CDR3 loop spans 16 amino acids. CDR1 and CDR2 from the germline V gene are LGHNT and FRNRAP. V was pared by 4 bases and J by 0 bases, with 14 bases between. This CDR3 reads CASGSDSYLSTDTQYF. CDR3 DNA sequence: TGTGCTAGTGGTTCAGACAGCTACCTGAGCACAGATACGCAGTATTTT.

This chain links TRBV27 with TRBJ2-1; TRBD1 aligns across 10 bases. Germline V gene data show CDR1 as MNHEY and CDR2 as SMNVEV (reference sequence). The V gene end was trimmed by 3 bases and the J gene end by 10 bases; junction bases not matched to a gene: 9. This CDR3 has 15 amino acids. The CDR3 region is CASSFRQGAAKEQFF. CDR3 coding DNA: TGTGCCAGCAGTTTCAGACAGGGGGCGGCGAAAGAGCAGTTCTTC.

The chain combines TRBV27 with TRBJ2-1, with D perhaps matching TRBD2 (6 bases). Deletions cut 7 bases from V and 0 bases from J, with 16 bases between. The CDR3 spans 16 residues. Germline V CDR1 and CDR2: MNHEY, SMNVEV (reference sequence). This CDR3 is CASTYGGRFSYNEQFF. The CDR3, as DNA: TGTGCCAGCACGTACGGGGGACGATTCTCCTACAATGAGCAGTTCTTC.

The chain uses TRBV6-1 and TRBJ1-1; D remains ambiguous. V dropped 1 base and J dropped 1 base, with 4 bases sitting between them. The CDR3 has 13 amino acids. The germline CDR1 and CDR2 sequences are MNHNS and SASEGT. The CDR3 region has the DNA TGTGCCAGCAGTGAAGTCGGGAACACTGAAGCTTTCTTT. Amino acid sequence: CASSEVGNTEAFF.

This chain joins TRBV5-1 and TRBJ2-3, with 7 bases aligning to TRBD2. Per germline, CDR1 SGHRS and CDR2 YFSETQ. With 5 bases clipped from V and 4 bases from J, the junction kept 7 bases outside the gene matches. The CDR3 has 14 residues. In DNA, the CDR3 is TGCGCCAGCAGATTTGGTCGGGGGGCAGATACGCAGTATTTT. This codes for CASRFGRGADTQYF.

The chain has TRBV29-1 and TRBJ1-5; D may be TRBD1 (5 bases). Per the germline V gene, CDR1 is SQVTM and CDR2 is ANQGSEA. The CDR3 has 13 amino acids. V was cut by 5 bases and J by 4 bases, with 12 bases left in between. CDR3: CSVRQSLNQPQHF. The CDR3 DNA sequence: TGCAGCGTTCGACAGTCTCTTAATCAGCCCCAGCATTTT.

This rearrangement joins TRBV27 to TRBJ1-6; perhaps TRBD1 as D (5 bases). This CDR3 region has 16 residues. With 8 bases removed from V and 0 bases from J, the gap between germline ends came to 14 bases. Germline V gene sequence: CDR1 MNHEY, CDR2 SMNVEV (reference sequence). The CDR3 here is CASQGPRGSYNSPLHF. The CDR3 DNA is TGTGCCAGCCAGGGTCCGAGAGGCTCCTATAATTCACCCCTCCACTTT.

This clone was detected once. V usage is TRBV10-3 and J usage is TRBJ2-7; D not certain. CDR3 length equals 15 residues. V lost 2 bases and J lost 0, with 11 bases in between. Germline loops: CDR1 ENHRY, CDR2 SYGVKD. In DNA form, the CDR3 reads TGTGCCATCAGTGAGGGGCAGGCCAGCTCCTACGAGCAGTACTTC. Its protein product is CAISEGQASSYEQYF.